This T cell receptor beta chain is drawn from a study of shared clonotypes between healthy human individuals. Measured with immunoSEQ multiplex PCR; TCRdb has only the in-frame clones, and not every one. Of 500,000 to 650,000 clones listed, around 80% were seen once; the top ten hold around 11%. The CDR3 contains 15 residues. V was trimmed by 5 bases and J by 5 bases, leaving 16 bases between them. Germline CDR1 PRHDT, CDR2 FYEKMQ (reference sequence). The receptor's source is a woman aged 40 to 50 in good health. Some clones in this sample may be carry-over from other donors' samples. The chain is built from TRBV13 and TRBJ2-1, with D uncertain. Sequenced sample: PBMCs. The CDR3 nucleotides are TGTGCCAGCAGCCGTTACAGTGCCCCCCACAATGAGCAGTTCTTC. It encodes CASSRYSAPHNEQFF.